One sample yielded the 25 T cell receptor beta chains listed below, sequenced in a study of cytomegalovirus exposure and HLA in healthy donors. With 60 Vbeta and 13 Jbeta primers, the PCR was carried out. Clones were sequenced by immunoSEQ multiplex PCR, and TCRdb holds only the in-frame ones, with some missing. Of 170,000 or so clones in the sample, around 75% were seen once. Material: PBMCs. These TCRs come from a male donor in good health and CMV-seronegative.

V is TRBV29-1 and J is TRBJ2-1; possible D gene TRBD2, 6 bases. V lost 1 base and J lost 5, with 15 bases in between. The length of the CDR3 is 15 residues. Germline CDR1 SQVTM, CDR2 ANQGSEA. CDR3 residues: CSVEGPTGVNNEQFF. Written as DNA, the CDR3 is TGCAGCGTTGAAGGGCCGACGGGGGTTAACAATGAGCAGTTCTTC.

The V gene is TRBV20-1, the J gene TRBJ1-1, with 7 positions matching TRBD1. The CDR3 loop spans 11 amino acids. Germline V gives CDR1 DFQATT, CDR2 SNEGSKA (reference sequence). Trimming at V came to 2 bases and at J to 11 bases, leaving 5 bases not matched to a gene. The CDR3 protein is CSARKGAGAFF. Here the CDR3 DNA reads TGCAGTGCTAGAAAGGGGGCCGGGGCTTTCTTT.

This clone was found a few times. The chain carries TRBV30 and TRBJ1-1, with a weak D call TRBD1 (6 bases). This CDR3 comprises 12 residues. Germline CDR1 and CDR2: GTSNPN and SVGIG (reference sequence). CDR3 sequence: CALGGLSTEAFF. The CDR3 coding sequence is TGTGCGCTCGGGGGGCTGTCCACTGAAGCTTTCTTT.

The gene calls are TRBV19 and TRBJ1-1, with 8 nucleotides matching TRBD1. The junction had 8 bases not matched to a gene; V was cut back by 4 bases and J by 4 bases. CDR1 and CDR2 (germline): LNHDA, SQIVND (reference sequence). This CDR3 has 15 amino acids. The CDR3 region has the DNA TGTGCCAGTAGTACGTCGACAGGGGCCCCCACTGAAGCTTTCTTT. Its translation: CASSTSTGAPTEAFF.

This clone has a handful of counts. This chain links TRBV5-1 with TRBJ1-5; tentative D call: TRBD1 (5 bases). CDR1 SGHRS and CDR2 YFSETQ come from the germline V gene. The CDR3 loop spans 15 amino acids. The germline V and J ends were trimmed by 6 bases and 7 bases, with 20 bases remaining between them. CDR3 sequence: CASNRDGGPEQPQHF. The CDR3 nucleotides are TGCGCCAGCAACCGGGACGGGGGTCCAGAGCAGCCCCAGCATTTT.

J is TRBJ1-1 and V is TRBV6-5, with TRBD1 identical over 7 bases. Germline trimming cut 5 bases from V and 4 bases from J; bases unmatched to any gene: 7. Germline CDR1 reads MNHEY; CDR2 reads SVGAGI. CDR3 length: 14 residues. The CDR3 reads CASSEQGGPTEAFF. For the CDR3, the DNA is TGTGCCAGCAGTGAGCAAGGGGGCCCCACTGAAGCTTTCTTT.

The chain joins TRBV7-9 to TRBJ1-5, with D unresolved. Per the germline V gene, CDR1 is SEHNR and CDR2 is FQNEAQ (reference sequence). V dropped 4 bases and J dropped 7 bases, with 8 bases sitting between them. The CDR3 consists of 12 residues. CDR3 DNA sequence: TGTGCCAGCAGCTCGGACTTCCAGCCCCAGCATTTT. This translates into CASSSDFQPQHF. The full variable domain, its missing parts supplied by reference TRBV7-9 and TRBJ1-5, is DTGVSQNPRHKITKRGQNVTFRCDPISEHNRLYWYRQTLGQGPEFLTYFQNEAQLEKSRLLSDRFSAERPKGSFSTLEIQRTEQGDSAMYLCASSSDFQPQHFGDGTRLSIL.

The J gene is TRBJ2-2, the V gene TRBV12-5, with 7 bases aligning to TRBD1. CDR1 is LGHNT and CDR2 is FRNRAP in the germline V gene. V dropped 5 bases and J dropped 4; count of bases not matched to a gene: 7. The CDR3 runs 15 residues. In DNA, the CDR3 is TGTGCTAGTGGTCTGATGACAGGGCCCACCGGGGAGCTGTTTTTT. This gives the protein CASGLMTGPTGELFF.

This rearrangement joins TRBV4-1 to TRBJ1-5, with 10 bases matching TRBD1. The CDR3 loop spans 17 amino acids. Germline loops: CDR1 MGHRA, CDR2 YSYEKL. V lost 4 bases, J lost 1 base, and 7 bases stayed unmatched. This chain's CDR3 is CASSRLMDRGSNQPQHF. The CDR3 DNA reads TGCGCCAGCAGCCGCCTAATGGACAGGGGGAGCAATCAGCCCCAGCATTTT.

V usage is TRBV29-1 and J usage is TRBJ1-1; D is perhaps TRBD1 (5 bases). Between the trimmed V and J ends, which lost 5 bases and 0 bases, there was a span of 10 bases. CDR3 length: 13 residues. The germline V gene encodes CDR1 SQVTM and CDR2 ANQGSEA. CDR3 in amino acids: CSVQGFLNTEAFF. As DNA, the CDR3 is TGCAGCGTTCAGGGTTTCCTGAACACTGAAGCTTTCTTT. Together with reference TRBV29-1 and TRBJ1-1, the CDR3 gives the full variable domain: SAVISQKPSRDICQRGTSLTIQCQVDSQVTMMFWYRQQPGQSLTLIATANQGSEATYESGFVIDKFPISRPNLTFSTLTVSNMSPEDSSIYLCSVQGFLNTEAFFGQGTRLTVV.

V usage is TRBV10-3 and J usage is TRBJ1-2; weak D call: TRBD1 (5 bases). Germline CDR1 reads ENHRY; CDR2 reads SYGVKD. Trimming removed 10 bases at V and 4 bases at J, with 19 bases between. This CDR3 contains 14 residues. The DNA for the CDR3 is TGTGCCACAGCCGCGGCGGGGGGAGCCTATGGCTACACCTTC. It specifies CATAAAGGAYGYTF.

The genes are TRBV19 and TRBJ2-3; D might be TRBD2 (5 bases). Trimming removed 6 bases at V and 4 bases at J, with 14 bases between. The CDR3 extends over 14 amino acids. Germline assignment: CDR1 LNHDA and CDR2 SQIVND (reference sequence). The CDR3 here is CASRSAHGADTQYF. CDR3 in DNA: TGTGCCAGTAGGTCGGCCCACGGGGCAGATACGCAGTATTTT.

V and J are TRBV18 and TRBJ2-1; 8 bases agree with TRBD2. The germline V gene encodes CDR1 KGHSH and CDR2 LQKENI. CDR3 length equals 16 residues. After removal of 0 bases from V and 12 bases from J, the junction contained 13 bases not matched to a gene. The CDR3 sequence is CASSPPSGGRQIGQFF. The CDR3 coding sequence is TGTGCCAGCTCACCACCCTCGGGAGGGCGGCAGATTGGGCAGTTCTTC.

J is TRBJ2-3 and V is TRBV7-9; 8 bases line up with TRBD1. CDR1 and CDR2 from the germline V gene are SEHNR and FQNEAQ (reference sequence). The CDR3 has 16 amino acids. The ends lost 5 bases at V and 4 bases at J; junction bases unmatched: 11. CDR3: CASSPWTGKFADTQYF. DNA for the CDR3: TGTGCCAGCAGCCCCTGGACAGGGAAATTTGCAGATACGCAGTATTTT.

The chain combines TRBV6-1 with TRBJ1-1; 7 bases line up with TRBD1. Germline V gene data show CDR1 as MNHNS and CDR2 as SASEGT. V dropped 5 bases and J dropped 4; count of bases not matched to a gene: 4. The CDR3 runs to 13 residues. The CDR3 spells CASSRTGSTEAFF. The CDR3 nucleotides read TGTGCCAGCAGTCGGACAGGATCCACTGAAGCTTTCTTT.

This clone came up a few times. The V and J genes are TRBV6-5 and TRBJ1-1; the D gene is possibly TRBD1 (6 bases). Trimming left V 7 bases short and J 0 bases short, with 12 bases between. This CDR3 is built from 14 residues. Per germline, CDR1 MNHEY and CDR2 SVGAGI. The CDR3 loop is CASTLTGLNTEAFF. CDR3 nucleotides: TGTGCCAGCACCCTGACAGGTCTGAACACTGAAGCTTTCTTT.

V gene TRBV5-1 combines with J gene TRBJ1-5; possible D gene TRBD1, 5 bases. Trimming removed 3 bases from V and 7 bases from J, with 14 bases in between. The germline gives CDR1 SGHRS, CDR2 YFSETQ. The CDR3 totals 14 residues. CDR3 residues: CASSSGTEGQPQHF. The CDR3 bases are TGCGCCAGCAGCTCCGGGACGGAGGGACAGCCCCAGCATTTT.

This chain connects TRBV18 to TRBJ1-6, with 10 bases that match TRBD1. V was clipped by 5 bases and J by 7 bases; unmatched bases: 5. The CDR3 length is 15 residues. Germline V gene data show CDR1 as KGHSH and CDR2 as LQKENI. CDR3 region: CASSDQGQGNSPLHF. CDR3 sequence (DNA): TGTGCCAGCTCAGACCAGGGACAGGGGAATTCACCCCTCCACTTT.

This chain connects TRBV11-3 to TRBJ2-1, with 10 bases that match TRBD2. The V gene end was trimmed by 6 bases and the J gene end by 7 bases; junction bases not matched to a gene: 6. CDR1 is SGHNT, CDR2 YENEEA, per germline. The CDR3 is 14 amino acids. The CDR3 region is CASSLSGRWNEQFF. The CDR3 coding sequence is TGTGCCAGCAGTCTTAGCGGGAGGTGGAATGAGCAGTTCTTC. The variable domain in full, completed from reference TRBV11-3 and TRBJ2-1, reads EAGVVQSPRYKIIEKKQPVAFWCNPISGHNTLYWYLQNLGQGPELLIRYENEEAVDDSQLPKDRFSAERLKGVDSTLKIQPAELGDSAVYLCASSLSGRWNEQFFGPGTRLTVL.

The chain is built from TRBV7-6 and TRBJ2-4, with D unclear. Trimming cost V 5 bases and J 1 base, with 9 bases left between them. The CDR3 sequence is 14 residues long. The germline V gene encodes CDR1 SGHVS and CDR2 FNYEAQ. The CDR3 DNA follows: TGTGCCAGCAGCAGAGGCACCGCCAAAAACATTCAGTACTTC. Its translation is CASSRGTAKNIQYF.

The sample holds one count of this clone. The chain recombines TRBV10-2 with TRBJ1-2; 8 bases line up with TRBD1. Germline V gives CDR1 WSHSY, CDR2 SAAADI. V dropped 2 bases and J dropped 3; count of bases not matched to a gene: 8. CDR3 length: 16 amino acids. CDR3 in amino acids: CASSERGAGGDYGYTF. CDR3 DNA: TGCGCCAGCAGTGAGCGGGGAGCAGGGGGCGACTATGGCTACACCTTC.

This clone has just a few counts. The chain combines TRBV20-1 with TRBJ2-7; tentatively, D is TRBD1 (6 bases). Germline V gene data show CDR1 as DFQATT and CDR2 as SNEGSKA (reference sequence). This CDR3 region has 11 residues. V was cut by 4 bases and J by 3 bases, with 7 bases left in between. DNA of the CDR3: TGCAGTGCTACAGGGGACTACGAGCAGTACTTC. It encodes CSATGDYEQYF.

The chain is built from TRBV2 and TRBJ1-2, with TRBD1 as a possible D gene (6 bases). The CDR3 has 13 residues. Germline V gene data show CDR1 as SNHLY and CDR2 as FYNNEI. The V end was cut by 5 bases, the J end by 2 bases, with 9 bases between. The CDR3 reads CASSSDSNYGYTF. The CDR3 DNA follows: TGTGCCAGCAGTTCGGACAGCAACTATGGCTACACCTTC.

V gene TRBV30 combines with J gene TRBJ1-1, with D possibly TRBD1 on 6 matching bases. From germline, CDR1 is GTSNPN and CDR2 SVGIG (reference sequence). Trimming shortened V by 0 bases and J by 7 bases, and 9 bases separated the two germline ends. The CDR3 is made up of 12 amino acids. The CDR3 region has the DNA TGTGCCTGGAGTGTCAGGGGTAATGAAGCTTTCTTT. Its protein is CAWSVRGNEAFF. The full variable domain, its missing parts supplied by reference TRBV30 and TRBJ1-1, is SQTIHQWPATLVQPVGSPLSLECTVEGTSNPNLYWYRQAAGRGLQLLFYSVGIGQISSEVPQNLSASRPQDRQFILSSKKLLLSDSGFYLCAWSVRGNEAFFGQGTRLTVV.

The chain is built from TRBV28 and TRBJ1-5, with 11 positions matching TRBD1. Germline V gives CDR1 MDHEN, CDR2 SYDVKM. V shed 6 bases and J 1 base; nucleotides not matched to a gene: 5. The CDR3 is 16 amino acids. The CDR3 DNA reads TGTGCCAGCAGCCGCTGGGACAGGGGGAGCAATCAGCCCCAGCATTTT. This translates into CASSRWDRGSNQPQHF.